This T cell receptor beta chain came from a study of T cell changes during pregnancy in multiple sclerosis. The CDR3 is made up of 14 amino acids. Germline loops: CDR1 MNHNY, CDR2 SVGAGI (reference sequence). Trimming removed 8 bases from V and 7 bases from J, with 15 bases in between. This clone is a singleton in its sample. Clones were sequenced by immunoSEQ multiplex PCR, and TCRdb holds only the in-frame ones, with some missing. The table shows tens of thousands of clones, with 90% to 95% occurring only once. Sequenced material: CD4+ T cells from peripheral blood mononuclear cells, taken before pregnancy. This rearrangement joins TRBV6-6 to TRBJ1-6, with D possibly TRBD1 on 5 matching bases. This TCR was recovered from a female donor with multiple sclerosis, enrolled in a pregnancy study. CDR3 DNA: TGTGCCAGCGTTGACGACAGCAAGAATTCACCCCTCCACTTT. This sequence encodes CASVDDSKNSPLHF.